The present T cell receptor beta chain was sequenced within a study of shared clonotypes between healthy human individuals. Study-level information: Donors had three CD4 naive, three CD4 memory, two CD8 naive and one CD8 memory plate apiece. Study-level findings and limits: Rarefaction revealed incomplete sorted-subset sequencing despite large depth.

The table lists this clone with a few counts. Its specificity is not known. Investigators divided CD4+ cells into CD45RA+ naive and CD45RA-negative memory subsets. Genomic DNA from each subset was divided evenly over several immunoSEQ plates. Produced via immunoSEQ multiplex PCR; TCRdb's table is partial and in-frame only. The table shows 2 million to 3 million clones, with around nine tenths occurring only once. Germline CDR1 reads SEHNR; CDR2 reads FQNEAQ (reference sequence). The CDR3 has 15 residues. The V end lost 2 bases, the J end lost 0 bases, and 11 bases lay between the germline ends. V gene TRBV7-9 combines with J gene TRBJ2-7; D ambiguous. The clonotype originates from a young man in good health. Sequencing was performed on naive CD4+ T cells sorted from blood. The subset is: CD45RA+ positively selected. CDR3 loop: CASSLPRHTSYEQYF. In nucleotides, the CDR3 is TGTGCCAGCAGCTTACCGAGACACACCTCCTACGAGCAGTACTTC.